These T cell receptor beta chains were read from a single sample in a study of technical replicates of blood from a handful of donors. Using immunoSEQ multiplex PCR, the repertoire was profiled, and TCRdb retains in-frame clones only, with some absent. Here the sample spans tens of thousands of clones, about 94% being singletons. Sequenced: T cells isolated from PBMCs. Every receptor here comes from a human donor in good health. CDR3s include the opening cysteine and the closing phenylalanine or tryptophan. A D gene is named only where the DNA matches it firmly. Part of the rows lack a size; the others show once, few, many or a class for expanded clones.

j_call clone_size d_call v_call cdr3_nt cdr3_aa
TRBJ2-1 NA NA TRBV5-6 TGTGCCAGCAGCTTAAGTCTGGACAGCAGCTGGGGAGAGCAGTTCTTC CASSLSLDSSWGEQFF
TRBJ2-7 NA TRBD1 TRBV7-6 TGTGCCAGCAGCTTGACAGGGACCTACGAGCAGTACTTC CASSLTGTYEQYF
TRBJ2-7 NA NA TRBV11-2 TGTGCCAGCAGCCCTGGTGCCCTAGGTGAGTCTCAGTACGAGCAGTACTTC CASSPGALGESQYEQYF
TRBJ1-5 NA NA TRBV27 TGTGCCAGCAGTTCCACCGGGGTCGCGGGTCAGCCCCAGCATTTT CASSSTGVAGQPQHF
TRBJ2-7 NA TRBD1 TRBV2 TGTGCCAGCATGAACAGGGGCGAGCAGTACTTC CASMNRGEQYF
TRBJ1-4 NA NA TRBV5-1 TGCGCCAGCAGCTTAGGACAGTTTAATGAAAAACTGTTTTTT CASSLGQFNEKLFF
TRBJ1-1 NA NA TRBV29-1 TGCAGCGTTGAAGGCGGCAGAGACACTGAAGCTTTCTTT CSVEGGRDTEAFF
TRBJ1-2 NA NA TRBV6-5 TGTGCCAGCAGTTACTCGGACAGAGCCTACACCTTC CASSYSDRAYTF
TRBJ1-5 NA NA TRBV2 TGTGCCAGCAGTGGAGAAGTCGACAGGAATCAGCCCCAGCATTTT CASSGEVDRNQPQHF
TRBJ2-2 NA TRBD2 TRBV9 TGTGCCAGCAGCTTGGGACTAGCGGGAGTATCCGGGGAGCTGTTTTTT CASSLGLAGVSGELFF
TRBJ1-2 NA TRBD1 TRBV6-5 TGTGCCAGCAGTAAGCGACAGGGTGGCTACACCTTC CASSKRQGGYTF
TRBJ2-5 NA TRBD1 TRBV7-9 TGTGCCAGCGGAGGACAGGGGAAAGAGACCCAGTACTTC CASGGQGKETQYF
TRBJ2-7 NA TRBD1 TRBV6-6 TGTGCCAGCAGACCGACAGGGGGCTACGAGCAGTACTTC CASRPTGGYEQYF
TRBJ1-5 NA NA TRBV7-2 TGTGCCAGCAGCTTGAGGGTCGGCAATCAGCCCCAGCATTTT CASSLRVGNQPQHF
TRBJ1-1 NA NA TRBV12-5 TGTGCTAGTGGTCTTGAGGAGGTTAGTGAAGCTTTCTTT CASGLEEVSEAFF
TRBJ2-1 few NA TRBV29-1 TGCAGCGTTGGACGGTCCTCAGGTGAGCAGTTCTTC CSVGRSSGEQFF
TRBJ2-3 NA TRBD1 TRBV6-1 TGTGCCAGCAGTGAAGCGGGGACAGGGGGAGCAGATACGCAGTATTTT CASSEAGTGGADTQYF
TRBJ1-2 NA TRBD1 TRBV6-1 TGTGCCAGCAGTGAAAAACCTGGGACAGCGCATGGCTACACCTTC CASSEKPGTAHGYTF
TRBJ2-3 NA TRBD1 TRBV28 TGTGCCAGCAGTATGGACAGGGGGCTTTCAGATACGCAGTATTTT CASSMDRGLSDTQYF
TRBJ2-7 NA TRBD2 TRBV5-6 TGTGCCAGCAGCCGGGGGGGCCCTTACGAGCAGTACTTC CASSRGGPYEQYF
TRBJ1-2 NA NA TRBV9 TGTGCCAGCAGCGTAGGGGGAGGCAGCTATGGCTACACCTTC CASSVGGGSYGYTF
TRBJ1-4 NA NA TRBV19 TGTGCCAGTAGTATTGGGAGACACCGGGCTGAAAAACTGTTTTTT CASSIGRHRAEKLFF
TRBJ2-7 NA TRBD2 TRBV15 TGTGCCACCAGCACTACTAGCGGGAGAATATCCGAGCAGTACTTC CATSTTSGRISEQYF
TRBJ2-1 NA NA TRBV6-1 TGTGCCAGCAGTGAAAGGGAGGACGGGTACTCCAATGAGCAGTTCTTC CASSEREDGYSNEQFF
TRBJ1-1 NA NA TRBV7-2 TGTGCCAGCACCCTCGGAGCAAACACTGAAGCTTTCTTT CASTLGANTEAFF
TRBJ2-3 NA TRBD2 TRBV19 TGTGCCAGTGTAGCGGGAGGCTCTGTCACAGATACGCAGTATTTT CASVAGGSVTDTQYF
TRBJ2-2 NA NA TRBV7-3 TGTGCCAGCAGCTTTGGAGGCGGGGAGCTGTTTTTT CASSFGGGELFF
TRBJ2-7 NA TRBD1 TRBV28 TGTGCCAGCAGAAGGGACAGGTCCTTGTCCTACGAGCAGTACTTC CASRRDRSLSYEQYF
TRBJ2-7 NA TRBD1 TRBV6-1 TGTGCCAGCAGTGACAGGGGGCGGGTCTTGGCTAGTTATCCGGACGAGCAGTACTTC CASSDRGRVLASYPDEQYF
TRBJ2-3 NA NA TRBV7-9 TGTGCCAGCACCCCCCGGGGAGAAGATACGCAGTATTTT CASTPRGEDTQYF
TRBJ1-1 NA TRBD1 TRBV11-2 TGTGCCAGCAGCTCCGACAGGGGGCGAGGTAGTTTTGGCACTGAAGCTTTCTTT CASSSDRGRGSFGTEAFF
TRBJ2-1 NA TRBD2 TRBV4-1 TGCGCCAGCAGCCTCAGACTAGCGGACAATGAGCAGTTCTTC CASSLRLADNEQFF
TRBJ2-1 NA TRBD2 TRBV11-2 TGTGCCAGCAGCAGGATAGAACGGGAGGATGAGCAGTTCTTC CASSRIEREDEQFF
TRBJ2-7 NA TRBD1 TRBV28 TGTGCCAGCAAACCACAGGGGGCCTCCTACGAGCAGTACTTC CASKPQGASYEQYF
TRBJ2-1 NA NA TRBV29-1 TGCAGCGTTCAAGGGGCGGGAACCTACAATGAGCAGTTCTTC CSVQGAGTYNEQFF
TRBJ2-2 NA TRBD1 TRBV2 TGTGCCAGCAGCGGGGACAGGGTGCCCACCGGGGAGCTGTTTTTT CASSGDRVPTGELFF
TRBJ1-1 NA NA TRBV11-3 TGTGCCAGCAGCTTGCAGGCTCCCGGGGGCACTGAAGCTTTCTTT CASSLQAPGGTEAFF
TRBJ2-7 NA TRBD1 TRBV6-5 TGTGCCAGCAGTTACGGGACAGGGGGTGCCCACGAGCAGTACTTC CASSYGTGGAHEQYF
TRBJ1-1 few TRBD1 TRBV5-6 TGTGCCAGCAGAAACTCGCGTTCCAGGGGGCTTATGAACACTGAAGCTTTCTTT CASRNSRSRGLMNTEAFF
TRBJ2-7 NA NA TRBV10-3 TGTGCCATCAGTGACCTTGGCGGGACCCGTACCTACGAGCAGTACTTC CAISDLGGTRTYEQYF